Listed below are T cell receptor beta chains from one sample, sequenced in a study of graft-versus-host responses after intestinal transplantation. The antigens of these receptors remain unknown. The assay was immunoSEQ multiplex PCR, and TCRdb's table has in-frame clones only and misses some. The table has more than 95,000 clones, about nine tenths seen once; the top ten hold roughly 0.17%. Sequenced material: unstimulated CD4+ T cells sorted from spleen or lymph node cells, taken before intestinal transplant. The receptors here all came from a human donor who received an intestinal transplant. CDR3s include the opening cysteine and the closing phenylalanine or tryptophan. Fields, in order: V gene, J gene, D gene, clone size, CDR3 DNA, CDR3 protein. A D gene is named only where the DNA matches it firmly. Clone size is stated in some rows and not others, as once, few, many or a class when expanded.

V: TRBV10-2
J: TRBJ1-1
D: NA
size: NA
DNA: TGCGCCAGCAGTAAAGACAAGGCATCCCCAACTGAAGCTTTCTTT
CDR3: CASSKDKASPTEAFF

V: TRBV5-6
J: TRBJ2-1
D: NA
size: NA
DNA: TGTGCCAGCAGCCCCCTAGTCTACAATGAGCAGTTCTTC
CDR3: CASSPLVYNEQFF

V: TRBV5-4
J: TRBJ2-3
D: NA
size: NA
DNA: TGTGCCAGCAGCCTCCTGACAGGAGATACGCAGTATTTT
CDR3: CASSLLTGDTQYF

V: TRBV4-3
J: TRBJ2-2
D: NA
size: once
DNA: TGCGCCAGCAGCCAAGGAGATTACACCGGGGAGCTGTTTTTT
CDR3: CASSQGDYTGELFF

V: TRBV19
J: TRBJ2-7
D: TRBD1
size: NA
DNA: TGTGCCAGTAGTATAGGGGACAGGTTCCCCCTCCTCCGGGAGCAGTACTTC
CDR3: CASSIGDRFPLLREQYF

V: TRBV5-6
J: TRBJ2-3
D: TRBD2
size: NA
DNA: TGTGCCAGCAGCTTGGGGCTAGCGGGAGGACGTAAGCAGTATTTT
CDR3: CASSLGLAGGRKQYF

V: TRBV6-5
J: TRBJ1-2
D: NA
size: NA
DNA: TGTGCCAGCACTCGAACCCTAAATATGAACTATGGCTACACCTTC
CDR3: CASTRTLNMNYGYTF

V: TRBV7-3
J: TRBJ1-6
D: TRBD1
size: NA
DNA: TGTGCCAGCAGCTTGACAGGGGGAAGGTCACCCCTCCACTTT
CDR3: CASSLTGGRSPLHF

V: TRBV2
J: TRBJ2-1
D: NA
size: NA
DNA: TGTGCCAGCAGTGCGGGCGGGAATGAGCAGTTCTTC
CDR3: CASSAGGNEQFF

V: TRBV5-4
J: TRBJ2-3
D: TRBD2
size: NA
DNA: TGTGCCAGCAGCTTGCCCGGACTAGCGGGAGTGGATACGCAGTATTTT
CDR3: CASSLPGLAGVDTQYF

V: TRBV4-1
J: TRBJ2-7
D: NA
size: NA
DNA: TGCGCCAGCAGTCTACAGGGGGGGAGGTCCTACGAGCAGTACTTC
CDR3: CASSLQGGRSYEQYF

V: TRBV11-2
J: TRBJ1-3
D: NA
size: once
DNA: TGTGCCAGCAGGGGAACAGGCCCAGCCATCTTACGAGGAAACACCATATATTTT
CDR3: CASRGTGPAILRGNTIYF

V: TRBV7-2
J: TRBJ2-3
D: TRBD2
size: NA
DNA: TGTGCCAGCAGCTTAGGGAACTTGGCGGGGGGGCTTGGAGATACGCAGTATTTT
CDR3: CASSLGNLAGGLGDTQYF

V: TRBV5-1
J: TRBJ2-3
D: TRBD2
size: NA
DNA: TGCGCCAGCAGCAACGTAGCGGGAGTGACAGATACGCAGTATTTT
CDR3: CASSNVAGVTDTQYF

V: TRBV5-5
J: TRBJ2-7
D: NA
size: NA
DNA: TGTGCCAGCAGCCCTGGAGCCTACGAGCAGTACTTC
CDR3: CASSPGAYEQYF

V: TRBV5-1
J: TRBJ1-2
D: NA
size: NA
DNA: TGCGCCAGCAGCTTAAACCGCGACAGGTCCTATGGCTACACCTTC
CDR3: CASSLNRDRSYGYTF

V: TRBV6-1
J: TRBJ2-5
D: TRBD1
size: NA
DNA: TGTGCCAGCAGAAGACAGGGTTCCGTGGAGACCCAGTACTTC
CDR3: CASRRQGSVETQYF

V: TRBV6-6
J: TRBJ2-5
D: NA
size: once
DNA: TGTGCCACCGACGACAGGGCGGGAAGAGAGACCCAGTACTTC
CDR3: CATDDRAGRETQYF

V: TRBV10-1
J: TRBJ2-5
D: NA
size: NA
DNA: TGCGCCAGCAGTGCTGGGAAAGCGGAACAAGAGACCCAGTACTTC
CDR3: CASSAGKAEQETQYF

V: TRBV18
J: TRBJ2-2
D: NA
size: NA
DNA: TGTGCCAGCTCACCTTGGCAGCGCGGAACCTCGAACACCGGGGAGCTGTTTTTT
CDR3: CASSPWQRGTSNTGELFF

V: TRBV6-1
J: TRBJ1-2
D: NA
size: NA
DNA: TGTGCCAGCAGGAACAGGGTGCTCTCGGGAGGCTACACCTTC
CDR3: CASRNRVLSGGYTF

V: TRBV11-2
J: TRBJ2-7
D: NA
size: NA
DNA: TGTGCCAGCAGCGACACAGGGATTCTCTACGAGCAGTACTTC
CDR3: CASSDTGILYEQYF

V: TRBV27
J: TRBJ2-3
D: NA
size: NA
DNA: TGTGCCAGCACCCCCGCCCCAGTCGGCAGGACGCAGTATTTT
CDR3: CASTPAPVGRTQYF

V: TRBV20-1
J: TRBJ2-3
D: NA
size: once
DNA: TGCAGTGCTACCCACGGAGATACGCAGTATTTT
CDR3: CSATHGDTQYF

V: TRBV20-1
J: TRBJ1-1
D: NA
size: NA
DNA: TGCAGTGCTCCCGTCAACACTGAAGCTTTCTTT
CDR3: CSAPVNTEAFF

V: TRBV6-5
J: TRBJ2-7
D: TRBD1
size: NA
DNA: TGTGCCAGCAGTTACCACGGGACAGGGACGGAGCAGTACTTC
CDR3: CASSYHGTGTEQYF

V: TRBV6-6
J: TRBJ2-2
D: TRBD1
size: NA
DNA: TGTGCCACCAGTCGGGGACAGTCGAACACCGGGGAGCTGTTTTTT
CDR3: CATSRGQSNTGELFF

V: TRBV29-1
J: TRBJ2-5
D: NA
size: NA
DNA: TGCAGCGTTGGTACAGGGTATCGAGAGACCCAGTACTTC
CDR3: CSVGTGYRETQYF

V: TRBV5-1
J: TRBJ2-7
D: NA
size: NA
DNA: TGCGCCAGCAGCAAGACAGGAATCAGGGCCTACGAGCAGTACTTC
CDR3: CASSKTGIRAYEQYF

V: TRBV30
J: TRBJ2-7
D: NA
size: NA
DNA: TGTGCCTGGAGTGGCACAGACGAGCAGTACTTC
CDR3: CAWSGTDEQYF

V: TRBV29-1
J: TRBJ1-1
D: TRBD1
size: few
DNA: TGCAGCCACAGGGGCGGGGACACTGAAGCTTTCTTT
CDR3: CSHRGGDTEAFF

V: TRBV10-3
J: TRBJ2-5
D: NA
size: NA
DNA: TGTGCCATCAGTGTCCGCAGCCAAGAGACCCAGTACTTC
CDR3: CAISVRSQETQYF

V: TRBV23-1
J: TRBJ1-1
D: TRBD1
size: once
DNA: TGCGCCAGCAGTCACCAGACAGGGTGCACTGAAGCTTTCTTT
CDR3: CASSHQTGCTEAFF

V: TRBV5-1
J: TRBJ1-2
D: TRBD1
size: NA
DNA: TGCGCCCCTCCACAGGGGCGAAGGGTAGGCTATGGCTACACCTTC
CDR3: CAPPQGRRVGYGYTF

V: TRBV5-1
J: TRBJ2-1
D: NA
size: NA
DNA: TGCGCCAGCAGCATAGATCTAGAAACCGAGCAGTTCTTC
CDR3: CASSIDLETEQFF

V: TRBV9
J: TRBJ2-3
D: NA
size: NA
DNA: TGTGCCAGCAGCCTTCAACTACGCACAGATACGCAGTATTTT
CDR3: CASSLQLRTDTQYF

V: TRBV18
J: TRBJ1-1
D: NA
size: NA
DNA: TGTGCCAGCTCACCCCGGGGGAGGGAGAACACTGAAGCTTTCTTT
CDR3: CASSPRGRENTEAFF

V: TRBV7-3
J: TRBJ2-1
D: TRBD2
size: NA
DNA: TGTGCCAGCAGTCAAGCGGGGGATGAGCAGTTCTTC
CDR3: CASSQAGDEQFF

V: TRBV11-2
J: TRBJ2-1
D: NA
size: few
DNA: TGTGCCAGCAGACGTCCCGGGCAGGGGAACAATGAGCAGTTCTTC
CDR3: CASRRPGQGNNEQFF

V: TRBV6-5
J: TRBJ2-1
D: NA
size: NA
DNA: TGTGCCAGCAGCCGAGGGACAAACTACAATGAGCAGTTCTTC
CDR3: CASSRGTNYNEQFF

V: TRBV23-1
J: TRBJ1-1
D: NA
size: NA
DNA: TGCGCCAGCTCGGAGTTCCCGAACACTGAAGCTTTCTTT
CDR3: CASSEFPNTEAFF

V: TRBV7-6
J: TRBJ1-1
D: NA
size: NA
DNA: TGTGCCAGCAGCTTAGCGCAAGGGGTAAACACTGAAGCTTTCTTT
CDR3: CASSLAQGVNTEAFF

V: TRBV6-1
J: TRBJ2-3
D: TRBD1
size: NA
DNA: TGTGCCAGCAGCCAGGACAGGGTTGGGACAGATACGCAGTATTTT
CDR3: CASSQDRVGTDTQYF

V: TRBV5-6
J: TRBJ2-1
D: TRBD2
size: NA
DNA: TGTGCCAGCAGCTTTAGCGGGAGGAGCGACAATGAGCAGTTCTTC
CDR3: CASSFSGRSDNEQFF

V: TRBV5-1
J: TRBJ2-5
D: NA
size: NA
DNA: TGCGCCAGCAGCGCACAGGTCCAAGAGACCCAGTACTTC
CDR3: CASSAQVQETQYF

V: TRBV5-1
J: TRBJ2-7
D: TRBD2
size: few
DNA: TGCGCCAGCAGCTCCTGGGGACTAGCGGGGTCCTACGAGCAGTACTTC
CDR3: CASSSWGLAGSYEQYF

V: TRBV11-2
J: TRBJ2-2
D: TRBD2
size: NA
DNA: TGTGCCAGCAGCTTATTAGCGGGAGGTGCCGGGGAGCTGTTTTTT
CDR3: CASSLLAGGAGELFF

V: TRBV6-5
J: TRBJ1-4
D: TRBD1
size: NA
DNA: TGTGCCAGCTGGGACAGGGGATATGAAAAACTGTTTTTT
CDR3: CASWDRGYEKLFF

V: TRBV6-5
J: TRBJ1-5
D: NA
size: NA
DNA: TGTGCCAGCAGCCGTACAGGGACCGGAGACCAGCCCCAGCATTTT
CDR3: CASSRTGTGDQPQHF

V: TRBV30
J: TRBJ1-1
D: NA
size: few
DNA: TGTGCCTGGAGCGCGAAGGGGGGGCTCGGCACTGAAGCTTTCTTT
CDR3: CAWSAKGGLGTEAFF

V: TRBV6-1
J: TRBJ1-2
D: TRBD1
size: NA
DNA: TGTGCCAGCAGTGACTGGGCCATGACAGGGGAAGACTATGGCTACACCTTC
CDR3: CASSDWAMTGEDYGYTF

V: TRBV5-4
J: TRBJ1-1
D: NA
size: NA
DNA: TGTGCCAGCAGCTTCACGGGATTGAACACTGAAGCTTTCTTT
CDR3: CASSFTGLNTEAFF

V: TRBV5-1
J: TRBJ1-1
D: NA
size: NA
DNA: TGCGCCAGCAGCCCAGCGACAGCTATGAACACTGAAGCTTTCTTT
CDR3: CASSPATAMNTEAFF

V: TRBV5-1
J: TRBJ2-7
D: TRBD1
size: NA
DNA: TGCGCCAGCTCGTGGGGGGACAGGGGGCCCTACGAGCAGTACTTC
CDR3: CASSWGDRGPYEQYF